This T cell receptor beta chain was obtained from a study of T cell clonality in common variable immunodeficiency (dated by TCRdb to 2015 to 2017). Findings and caveats that apply to the study as a whole: Although equal DNA input was used, an average of approximately 82,000 unique sequences per sample was obtained for controls, compared with approximately 31,000 for CVID samples. Correlations of repertoire features with clinical complications were constrained by heterogeneity among patients within the CVID cohort. Healthy controls shared more TCRbeta clones with each other than CVID subjects shared among themselves (p < 0.0001). TCRbeta clonality was higher in CVID subjects than in healthy controls (t-test p = 0.018), and the increase was most characteristic of about a third of subjects. It was noted by the authors that sequencing of the repertoires of T cell subpopulations would be needed to clarify the cause of the increased clonality in CVID. Reportedly, TCRbeta sequences from CVID had fewer deletions and N-nucleotide insertions, and highly modified clones with 13 or more V deletions were absent from CVID.

The CDR3 goes from the cysteine to the phenylalanine over 15 residues. Part of the CDR3 DNA is given, 36 bases translated from base 1. Trimming takes 8 bases off V and 6 bases off J; junction bases not matched to a gene: 10. CDR1 MDHEN and CDR2 SYDVKM are derived from the germline V gene. This clone was seen repeatedly, ten times or more. The target of this receptor is not known. Read coverage stops 3 residues before the CDR3 terminus; the germline J gene supplies the remainder. Most of the CVID patients and most of the healthy controls were of Caucasian heritage. Heparinized peripheral whole blood samples of about 5 to 9 ml were obtained from each donor. TCRbeta CDR3 repertoires were sequenced from genomic DNA of adults with common variable immune deficiency (CVID) and healthy adult controls. The control group comprised approximately 22 healthy adult volunteers, roughly 12 female and approximately ten male, aged roughly 20 to 66 years with a mean age of around 35. To isolate peripheral blood mononuclear cells, diluted blood was subjected to density centrifugation over Hypaque 1077 or Ficoll-Paque. Genomic DNA was obtained from unsorted mononuclear cells using either Qiagen column purification or a centrifugation-based method.

For sequencing input, CVID and control samples contributed equivalent amounts of genomic DNA. For every sample, a 60 bp segment covering the rearranged TCRbeta CDR3 region was amplified and then sequenced. TCRbeta amplification used the immunoSEQ assay, a bias-corrected multiplex PCR with high-throughput sequencing. The paper's data handling went like this. Every unique nucleotide sequence counted as a clone and was annotated with V, D and J genes, copy number and frequency. Sequences were labeled productive if in frame, and non-productive if out of frame or containing stop codons. As previously described, Shannon's entropy was used to calculate clonality. The predicted amino acid sequences of productive clones were used to derive mean CDR3 Kyte-Doolittle hydropathy. Using the R hclust function, scaled V gene usage was clustered hierarchically with Manhattan distance and complete linkage. Clone sharing by CDR3 amino acid sequence was assessed by resampling 12 repertoires per group over 100 rounds. The repertoires were searched for fewer than 75 published EBV-specific TCRbeta sequences and some 250 published CMV-specific TCRbeta sequences. After a couple of CVID samples that produced fewer than 10,000 sequences were dropped from the analysis, 35 to 50 CVID repertoires remained. The clones in this table, taken by TCRdb from immuneACCESS, are in-frame only. Not every clone is retained; where verified, under half of the shortfall comes from an unresolved V gene, and the cause of the rest is unknown. The V and J calls and clone size come from that table; D and trimming were worked out from the DNA. This sample shows about 50,000 clones, and none of them turns up only once. The ten largest make up approximately 2.2% of the sample.

Recombination joined TRBV28 with TRBJ2-1, with 10 junctional bases fitting TRBD2. The clonotype originates from a person between 18 and 75 years old in good health. Sequenced: peripheral blood mononuclear cells. The CDR3 corresponds to CASPPVAGGPNEQFF. CDR3 DNA (partial): TGTGCCAGCCCCCCGGTAGCGGGAGGACCCAATGAG.